The sequence of this T cell receptor (beta chain) was determined in a study of tumor-infiltrating lymphocytes in primary liver carcinoma. Starting material for RNA and DNA co-extraction consisted of about 20-33 mg of unsorted bulk tissue. Total RNA amounting to 450 to 550 ng was the source from which TCR beta cDNA was made with a constant-region primer. Libraries of TCR beta came from three nested multiplex PCR rounds with slightly modified ARM-PCR. Each CDR3 protein gets one entry after TCRdb re-called the multiplex PCR reads with MiXCR. The profile shows around 71,000 distinct CDR3 sequences, 71% of them singletons. The sequence was obtained from a woman aged 60 to 75 with primary liver carcinoma and hepatitis B virus infection. What was sequenced was liver tumor tissue from sampling region 4. Subset reported: tumor region T4, right-lateral pole.

CDR3 DNA sequence: TGCGCCAGCAGCCGGCGGGTCAGCAATAGTGAAAAACTGTTTTTT. Its protein product is CASSRRVSNSEKLFF. The chain combines TRBV4-1 with TRBJ1-4; D gene unclear. The CDR3 length is 15 residues. The ends were cut back, 4 bases at V and 7 bases at J, with 16 bases in the middle. Per germline, CDR1 MGHRA and CDR2 YSYEKL.